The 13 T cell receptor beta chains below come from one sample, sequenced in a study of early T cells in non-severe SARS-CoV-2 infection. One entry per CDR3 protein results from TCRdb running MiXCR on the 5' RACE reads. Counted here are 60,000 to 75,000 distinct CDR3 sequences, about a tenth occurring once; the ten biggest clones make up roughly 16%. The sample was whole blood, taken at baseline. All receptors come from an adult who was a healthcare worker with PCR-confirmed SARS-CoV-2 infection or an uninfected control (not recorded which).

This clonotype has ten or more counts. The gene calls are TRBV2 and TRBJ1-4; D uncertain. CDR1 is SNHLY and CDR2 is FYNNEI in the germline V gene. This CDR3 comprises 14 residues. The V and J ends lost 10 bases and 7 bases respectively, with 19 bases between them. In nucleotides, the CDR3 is TGTGCCACCAGCCTCAATCAGGTGCTTGAAAAACTGTTTTTT. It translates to CATSLNQVLEKLFF.

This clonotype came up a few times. This CDR3 reads CSVPAGGPGGTQYF. As DNA, the CDR3 is TGCAGTGTACCGGCGGGAGGGCCAGGCGGGACCCAGTACTTC. This chain links TRBV20-1 with TRBJ2-5; 9 bases agree with TRBD2. Germline CDR1 is DFQATT and CDR2 is SNEGSKA (reference sequence). The V gene end was trimmed by 7 bases and the J gene end by 7 bases; junction bases not matched to a gene: 13. The CDR3 length is 14 residues.

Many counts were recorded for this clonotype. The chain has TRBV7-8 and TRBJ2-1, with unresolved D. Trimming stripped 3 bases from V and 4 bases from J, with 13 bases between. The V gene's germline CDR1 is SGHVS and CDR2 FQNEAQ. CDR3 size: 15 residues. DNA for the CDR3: TGTGCCAGCAGCTTGGTCCTTAGGCCTTACAATGAGCAGTTCTTC. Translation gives CASSLVLRPYNEQFF.

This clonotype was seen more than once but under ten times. CDR3 in amino acids: CSVLPDTEAFF. For the CDR3, the DNA is TGCAGCGTACTCCCTGACACTGAAGCTTTCTTT. The chain combines TRBV29-1 with TRBJ1-1; D is unresolved. There are 11 residues in the CDR3. Trimming removed 6 bases at V and 3 bases at J, with 8 bases between. Germline V CDR1 and CDR2: SQVTM, ANQGSEA. Variable domain in full (rest from reference TRBV29-1 and TRBJ1-1): SAVISQKPSRDICQRGTSLTIQCQVDSQVTMMFWYRQQPGQSLTLIATANQGSEATYESGFVIDKFPISRPNLTFSTLTVSNMSPEDSSIYLCSVLPDTEAFFGQGTRLTVV.

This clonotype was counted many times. CDR3 sequence: CASNDIAGTGANQPQHF. In nucleotides, the CDR3 is TGTGCCAGTAACGATATAGCCGGGACAGGGGCCAATCAGCCCCAGCATTTT. The chain links TRBV19 to TRBJ1-5; 10 bases are a match to TRBD1. V was clipped by 7 bases and J by 3 bases; unmatched bases: 12. The CDR3 contains 17 residues. Germline V CDR1 and CDR2: LNHDA, SQIVND (reference sequence). The full variable domain, rest sourced from reference TRBV19 and TRBJ1-5, is DGGITQSPKYLFRKEGQNVTLSCEQNLNHDAMYWYRQDPGQGLRLIYYSQIVNDFQKGDIAEGYSVSREKKESFPLTVTSAQKNPTAFYLCASNDIAGTGANQPQHFGDGTRLSIL.

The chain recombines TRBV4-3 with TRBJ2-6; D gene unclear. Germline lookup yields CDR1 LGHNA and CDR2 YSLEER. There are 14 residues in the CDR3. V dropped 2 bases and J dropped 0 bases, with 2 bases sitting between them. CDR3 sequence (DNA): TGCGCCAGCAGCCAAAGCTCTGGGGCCAACGTCCTGACTTTC. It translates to CASSQSSGANVLTF.

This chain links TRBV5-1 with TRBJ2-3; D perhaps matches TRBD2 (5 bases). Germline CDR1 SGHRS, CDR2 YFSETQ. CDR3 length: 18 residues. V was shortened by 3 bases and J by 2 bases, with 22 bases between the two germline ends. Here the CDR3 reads CASSSGSQAAHFTDTQYF. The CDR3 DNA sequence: TGCGCCAGCAGCTCGGGAAGCCAGGCGGCCCATTTCACAGATACGCAGTATTTT.

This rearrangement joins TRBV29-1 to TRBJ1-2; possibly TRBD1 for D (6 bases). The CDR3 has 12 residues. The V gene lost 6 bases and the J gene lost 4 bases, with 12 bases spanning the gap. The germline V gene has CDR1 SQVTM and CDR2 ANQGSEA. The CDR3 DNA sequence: TGCAGCGTGCAGGGGCGCGTCTATGGCTACACCTTC. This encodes CSVQGRVYGYTF. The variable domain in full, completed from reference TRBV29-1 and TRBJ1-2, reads SAVISQKPSRDICQRGTSLTIQCQVDSQVTMMFWYRQQPGQSLTLIATANQGSEATYESGFVIDKFPISRPNLTFSTLTVSNMSPEDSSIYLCSVQGRVYGYTFGSGTRLTVV.

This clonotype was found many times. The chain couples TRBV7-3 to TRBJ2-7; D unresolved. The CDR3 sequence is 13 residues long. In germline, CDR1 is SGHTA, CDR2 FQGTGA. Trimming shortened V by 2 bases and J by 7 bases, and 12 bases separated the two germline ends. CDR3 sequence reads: CASSLLVESEQYF. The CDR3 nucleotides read TGTGCCAGCAGCTTATTGGTAGAGTCGGAGCAGTACTTC.

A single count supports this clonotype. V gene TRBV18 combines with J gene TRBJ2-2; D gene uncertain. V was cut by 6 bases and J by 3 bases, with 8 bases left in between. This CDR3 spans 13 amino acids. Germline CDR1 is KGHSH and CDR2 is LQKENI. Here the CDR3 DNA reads TGTGCCAGCTCGCTCACAGACACCGGGGAGCTGTTTTTT. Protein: CASSLTDTGELFF.

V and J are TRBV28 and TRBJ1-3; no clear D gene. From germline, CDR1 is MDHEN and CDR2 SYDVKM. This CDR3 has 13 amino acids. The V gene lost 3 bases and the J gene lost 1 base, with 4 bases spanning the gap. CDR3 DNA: TGTGCCAGCAGTTTTTATTCTGGAAACACCATATATTTT. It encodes CASSFYSGNTIYF.

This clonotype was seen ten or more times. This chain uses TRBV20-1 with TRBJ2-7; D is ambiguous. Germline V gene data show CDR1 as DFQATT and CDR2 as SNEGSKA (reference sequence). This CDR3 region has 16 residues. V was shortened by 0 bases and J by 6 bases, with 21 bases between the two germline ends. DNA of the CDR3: TGCAGTGCTAGAGATTCGGGTCTCGTGGGCCGGGTCGAGCAGTACTTC. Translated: CSARDSGLVGRVEQYF.

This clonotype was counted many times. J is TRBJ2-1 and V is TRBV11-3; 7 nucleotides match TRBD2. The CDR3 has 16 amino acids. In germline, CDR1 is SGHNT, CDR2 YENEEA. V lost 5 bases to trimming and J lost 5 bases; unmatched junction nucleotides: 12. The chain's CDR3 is CASSRSVGLADNEQFF. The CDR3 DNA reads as TGTGCCAGCAGCCGGTCCGTGGGTCTAGCGGACAATGAGCAGTTCTTC.